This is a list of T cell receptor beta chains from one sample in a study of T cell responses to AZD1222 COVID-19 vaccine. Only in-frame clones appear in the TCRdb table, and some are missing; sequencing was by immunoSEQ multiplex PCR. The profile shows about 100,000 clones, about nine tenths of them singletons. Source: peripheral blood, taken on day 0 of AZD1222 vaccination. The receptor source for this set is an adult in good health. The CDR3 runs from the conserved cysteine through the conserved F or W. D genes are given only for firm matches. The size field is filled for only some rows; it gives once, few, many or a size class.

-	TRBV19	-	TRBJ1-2	CASSPTVTRIYGYTF	TGTGCCAGTAGCCCAACCGTTACTCGGATCTATGGCTACACCTTC
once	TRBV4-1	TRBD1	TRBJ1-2	CASSQLPTGKYGYTF	TGCGCCAGCAGCCAACTCCCGACAGGGAAATATGGCTACACCTTC
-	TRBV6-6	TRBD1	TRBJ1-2	CASSLDRVGHYGYTF	TGTGCCAGCAGCCTCGACAGGGTGGGACACTATGGCTACACCTTC
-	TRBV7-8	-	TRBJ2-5	CASSPTPGGTQYF	TGTGCCAGCAGCCCAACCCCCGGGGGGACCCAGTACTTC
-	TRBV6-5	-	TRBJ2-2	CASSQNTGELFF	TGTGCCAGCAGTCAGAACACCGGGGAGCTGTTTTTT
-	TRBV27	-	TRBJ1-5	CASSLHGGNQPQHF	TGTGCCAGCAGTTTACACGGCGGGAACCAGCCCCAGCATTTT
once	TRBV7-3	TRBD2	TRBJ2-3	CASSLTSFAGGQLDTQYF	TGTGCCAGCAGCTTAACGTCCTTTGCGGGAGGTCAATTGGATACGCAGTATTTT
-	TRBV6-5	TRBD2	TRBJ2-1	CASSRLASGDNEQFF	TGTGCCAGCAGCCGACTGGCTAGCGGAGACAATGAGCAGTTCTTC
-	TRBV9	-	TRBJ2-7	CASSAGKGGERGYEQYF	TGTGCCAGCAGCGCAGGGAAAGGGGGGGAAAGAGGCTACGAGCAGTACTTC
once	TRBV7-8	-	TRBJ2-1	CASSPRSRVNEQFF	TGTGCCAGCAGCCCCCGGTCTAGGGTCAATGAGCAGTTCTTC
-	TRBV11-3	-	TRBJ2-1	CASSADGPSGDEQFF	TGTGCCAGCAGCGCGGACGGACCCTCCGGCGATGAGCAGTTCTTC
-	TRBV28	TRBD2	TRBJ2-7	CASSPTTGTSGSFSYEQYF	TGTGCCAGCAGTCCAACCACCGGGACTAGCGGGAGCTTCTCCTACGAGCAGTACTTC
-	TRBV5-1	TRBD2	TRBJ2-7	CASSLDTSGVYEQYF	TGCGCCAGCAGCTTGGATACTAGCGGGGTCTACGAGCAGTACTTC
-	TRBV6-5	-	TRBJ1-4	CASSYLGDTNEKLFF	TGTGCCAGCAGTTACCTCGGGGACACTAATGAAAAACTGTTTTTT
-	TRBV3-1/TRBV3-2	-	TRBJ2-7	CASSQGPTEAAYEQYF	TGTGCCAGCAGCCAAGGCCCGACTGAGGCCGCCTACGAGCAGTACTTC
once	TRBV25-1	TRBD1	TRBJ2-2	CASSSDRGSGTGELFF	TGTGCCAGCAGCTCAGACAGGGGGTCAGGAACCGGGGAGCTGTTTTTT
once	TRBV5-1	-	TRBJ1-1	CASSPMGGTEAFF	TGCGCCAGCAGCCCTATGGGGGGCACTGAAGCTTTCTTT
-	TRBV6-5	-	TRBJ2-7	CASGGTPYEQYF	TGTGCCAGCGGCGGTACCCCCTACGAGCAGTACTTC
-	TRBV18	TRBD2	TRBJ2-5	CASSTAGGTSGHQETQYF	TGTGCCAGCTCAACGGCGGGAGGGACTAGCGGGCATCAAGAGACCCAGTACTTC
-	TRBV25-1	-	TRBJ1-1	CASSGQPNTEAFF	TGTGCCAGCAGTGGACAGCCGAACACTGAAGCTTTCTTT
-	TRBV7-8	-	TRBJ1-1	CASSSGTLYTEAFF	TGTGCCAGCAGCTCCGGGACATTATACACTGAAGCTTTCTTT
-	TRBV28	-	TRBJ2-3	CASTARDTQYF	TGTGCCAGCACCGCCAGGGATACGCAGTATTTT
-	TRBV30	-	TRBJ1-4	CRPHRREKLFF	TGTCGCCCACACCGGCGGGAAAAACTGTTTTTT
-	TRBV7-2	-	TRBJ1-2	CASSFLGGNYGYTF	TGTGCCAGCAGCTTCCTGGGAGGGAACTATGGCTACACCTTC
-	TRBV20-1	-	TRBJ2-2	CSASDLDTGELFF	TGCAGTGCTAGTGATCTGGACACCGGGGAGCTGTTTTTT
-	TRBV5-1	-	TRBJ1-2	CASSLAPGDNYGYTF	TGCGCCAGCAGCTTGGCGCCGGGGGATAACTATGGCTACACCTTC
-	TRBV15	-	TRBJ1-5	CATSHLPNPNLQPQHF	TGTGCCACCAGCCATCTCCCAAATCCCAACCTTCAGCCCCAGCATTTT
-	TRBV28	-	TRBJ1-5	CAPSEVKGRVQPQHF	TGTGCCCCTTCCGAGGTTAAGGGAAGAGTACAGCCCCAGCATTTT
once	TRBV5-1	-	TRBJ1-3	CASSAQGSGNTIYF	TGCGCCAGCAGCGCCCAGGGCTCTGGAAACACCATATATTTT
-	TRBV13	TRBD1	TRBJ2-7	CASSPSNRGQYEQYF	TGTGCCAGCAGCCCGAGCAACAGGGGGCAATACGAGCAGTACTTC
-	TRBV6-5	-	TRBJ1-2	CASRHRQTNYGYTF	TGTGCCAGCAGACACCGACAGACAAACTATGGCTACACCTTC
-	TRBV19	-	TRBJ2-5	CASSEWAGPNQETQYF	TGTGCCAGTAGTGAGTGGGCGGGCCCGAACCAAGAGACCCAGTACTTC
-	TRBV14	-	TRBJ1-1	CASSQVGAFEAFF	TGTGCCAGCAGCCAAGTAGGGGCCTTTGAAGCTTTCTTT
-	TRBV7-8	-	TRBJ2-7	CASSNRGGQGVYEQYF	TGTGCCAGCAGCAACAGAGGAGGCCAGGGTGTATACGAGCAGTACTTC
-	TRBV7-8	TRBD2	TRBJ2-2	CASSTLTSGNTGELFF	TGTGCCAGCAGCACCCTTACTAGCGGAAACACCGGGGAGCTGTTTTTT
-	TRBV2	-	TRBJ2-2	CASSEERVTGELFF	TGTGCCAGCAGTGAAGAGCGGGTCACCGGGGAGCTGTTTTTT
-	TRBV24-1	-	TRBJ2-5	CATSGFGVGGWETQYF	TGTGCCACCAGTGGTTTCGGGGTCGGGGGATGGGAGACCCAGTACTTC
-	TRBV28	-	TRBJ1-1	CASSSFGLKNTEAFF	TGTGCCAGCAGTTCCTTTGGACTGAAGAACACTGAAGCTTTCTTT
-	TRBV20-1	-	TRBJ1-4	CSASSGLTEGEKLFF	TGCAGTGCTAGTTCAGGTCTCACGGAAGGCGAAAAACTGTTTTTT
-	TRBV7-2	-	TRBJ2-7	CASSLARQNYEQYF	TGTGCCAGCAGCTTAGCGAGACAGAACTACGAGCAGTACTTC
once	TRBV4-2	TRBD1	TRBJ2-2	CASSPGTGGTGELFF	TGTGCCAGCAGCCCGGGGACAGGGGGAACCGGGGAGCTGTTTTTT
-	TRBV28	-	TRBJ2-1	CASSSGVSGNNEQFF	TGTGCCAGCAGTTCAGGGGTGTCAGGGAACAATGAGCAGTTCTTC
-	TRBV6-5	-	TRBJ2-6	CASSWTIRSGANVLTF	TGTGCCAGCAGTTGGACAATACGCTCTGGGGCCAACGTCCTGACTTTC
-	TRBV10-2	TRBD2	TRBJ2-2	CASRTSGRWEGGELFF	TGCGCCAGCAGGACTAGCGGGAGATGGGAGGGCGGGGAGCTGTTTTTT
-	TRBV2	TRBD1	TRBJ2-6	CASSEQGAGGANVLTF	TGTGCCAGCAGTGAGCAGGGGGCAGGTGGGGCCAACGTCCTGACTTTC
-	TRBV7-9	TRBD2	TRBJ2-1	CATLAGVGNEQFF	TGTGCCACCTTAGCGGGAGTGGGCAATGAGCAGTTCTTC
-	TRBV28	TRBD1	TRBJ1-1	CASSFWDRENTEAFF	TGTGCCAGCAGTTTTTGGGACAGGGAGAACACTGAAGCTTTCTTT
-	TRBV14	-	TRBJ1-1	CASSQDTAAEAFF	TGTGCCAGCAGCCAAGACACAGCCGCTGAAGCTTTCTTT
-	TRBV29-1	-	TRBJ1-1	CSVAQGWGMNTEAFF	TGCAGCGTGGCACAGGGTTGGGGCATGAACACTGAAGCTTTCTTT
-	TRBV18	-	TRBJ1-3	CASSPGSSGNTIYF	TGTGCCAGCTCACCCGGCAGCTCTGGAAACACCATATATTTT
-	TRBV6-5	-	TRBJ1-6	CASSSETGTVNSPLHF	TGTGCCAGCAGTTCCGAGACCGGGACCGTTAATTCACCCCTCCACTTT